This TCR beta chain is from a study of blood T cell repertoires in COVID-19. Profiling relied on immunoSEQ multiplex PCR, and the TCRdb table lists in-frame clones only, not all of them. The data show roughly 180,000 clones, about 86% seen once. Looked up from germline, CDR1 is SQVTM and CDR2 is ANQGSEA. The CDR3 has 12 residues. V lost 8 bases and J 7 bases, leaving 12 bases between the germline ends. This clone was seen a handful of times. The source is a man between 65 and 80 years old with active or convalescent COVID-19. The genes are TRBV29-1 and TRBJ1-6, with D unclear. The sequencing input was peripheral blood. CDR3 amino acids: CSPGSRNSPLHF. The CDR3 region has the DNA TGCAGCCCGGGGAGTAGAAATTCACCCCTCCACTTT.